A selection of T cell receptor beta chains follows, all from one sample in a study of cytomegalovirus exposure and HLA in healthy donors. Clones were sequenced by immunoSEQ multiplex PCR, and TCRdb holds only the in-frame ones, with some missing. Its clone listing holds over 200,000 clones. What was sequenced was PBMCs. These receptors all stem from a woman aged 30 to 39 in good health and CMV-seropositive. Each CDR3 is given with its conserved first and last residue. The D gene is left open where the match is weak.

j_call | d_call | v_call | cdr3_aa | cdr3_nt
TRBJ2-5 | . | TRBV4-1 | CASSQQGETQYF | TGCGCCAGCAGCCAACAGGGGGAGACCCAGTACTTC
TRBJ1-5 | TRBD1 | TRBV19 | CASSVQGGSNQPQHF | TGTGCCAGTAGTGTACAGGGGGGAAGCAATCAGCCCCAGCATTTT
TRBJ1-1 | . | TRBV28 | CASSLARLPMNTEAFF | TGTGCCAGCAGTTTAGCGAGGCTTCCAATGAACACTGAAGCTTTCTTT
TRBJ2-5 | . | TRBV7-9 | CASSSEAGSQGTQYF | TGTGCCAGCAGCTCGGAGGCCGGGTCACAAGGGACCCAGTACTTC
TRBJ1-4 | . | TRBV18 | CASSAGAATNEKLFF | TGTGCCAGCTCGGCGGGGGCCGCAACTAATGAAAAACTGTTTTTT
TRBJ2-3 | . | TRBV7-9 | CAPDFTDTQYF | TGTGCCCCGGACTTCACAGATACGCAGTATTTT
TRBJ2-5 | TRBD2 | TRBV11-2 | CASSPRGGTSSQETQYF | TGTGCCAGCAGCCCCCGCGGAGGGACTAGCTCCCAAGAGACCCAGTACTTC
TRBJ1-4 | TRBD1 | TRBV18 | CASSPWDRAELFF | TGTGCCAGCTCACCATGGGACAGAGCGGAACTGTTTTTT
TRBJ1-4 | TRBD1 | TRBV7-2 | CASSPRQGMGEKLFF | TGTGCCAGCAGCCCTCGACAGGGGATGGGTGAAAAACTGTTTTTT
TRBJ2-3 | TRBD2 | TRBV5-1 | CASSLDTSADTQYF | TGCGCCAGCAGCTTGGATACTAGCGCAGATACGCAGTATTTT
TRBJ1-1 | . | TRBV14 | CASSQRGSGYTEAFF | TGTGCCAGCAGCCAAAGAGGATCAGGGTACACTGAAGCTTTCTTT
TRBJ2-1 | . | TRBV2 | CASSGSSKYNEQFF | TGTGCCAGTTCGGGGAGTTCTAAGTACAATGAGCAGTTCTTC
TRBJ2-7 | . | TRBV5-6 | CASSFVSLIPYEQYF | TGTGCCAGCAGCTTTGTCTCGCTAATCCCTTACGAGCAGTACTTC
TRBJ1-4 | TRBD1 | TRBV5-4 | CASSLVGQPNEKLFF | TGTGCCAGCAGCTTGGTGGGACAGCCAAATGAAAAACTGTTTTTT
TRBJ2-2 | . | TRBV5-1 | CASSSPLAGPRGGELFF | TGCGCCAGCAGCTCCCCTCTTGCGGGGCCCCGGGGCGGGGAGCTGTTTTTT
TRBJ1-2 | . | TRBV19 | CASSIAGTTGYGYTF | TGTGCCAGTAGTATAGCTGGGACGACAGGCTATGGCTACACCTTC
TRBJ2-5 | TRBD2 | TRBV5-4 | CASSLKVVAGGPGETQYF | TGTGCCAGCAGCTTGAAAGTCGTAGCGGGAGGGCCTGGGGAGACCCAGTACTTC
TRBJ2-1 | . | TRBV4-3 | CASSQDGGYNEQFF | TGCGCCAGCAGCCAAGACGGGGGCTACAATGAGCAGTTCTTC
TRBJ1-1 | . | TRBV18 | CASSFTGDTEAFF | TGTGCCAGCTCATTTACCGGGGACACTGAAGCTTTCTTT
TRBJ2-7 | . | TRBV7-2 | CASSLVGQGYEQYF | TGTGCCAGCAGCTTAGTAGGGCAGGGATACGAGCAGTACTTC
TRBJ1-1 | . | TRBV28 | CASSFGHRVGFF | TGTGCCAGCAGTTTCGGGCACAGGGTAGGTTTCTTT
TRBJ2-1 | . | TRBV9 | CASSVGGNSYNEQFF | TGTGCCAGCAGCGTAGGCGGGAATTCCTACAATGAGCAGTTCTTC
TRBJ1-4 | . | TRBV14 | CASKKGVTNEKLFF | TGTGCCAGCAAAAAGGGGGTGACTAATGAAAAACTGTTTTTT
TRBJ1-1 | . | TRBV20-1 | CSAGRVPEAFF | TGCAGTGCTGGCAGGGTCCCTGAAGCTTTCTTT
TRBJ2-3 | TRBD2 | TRBV4-1 | CASSQDVGGWDDTQYF | TGCGCCAGCAGCCAAGACGTGGGAGGGTGGGATGATACGCAGTATTTT
TRBJ1-2 | . | TRBV28 | CASSLGQGFEGYTF | TGTGCCAGCAGTTTGGGCCAGGGGTTTGAGGGCTACACCTTC
TRBJ2-7 | . | TRBV10-3 | CAISESRDEQYF | TGTGCCATCAGTGAGTCGAGGGACGAGCAGTACTTC
TRBJ1-2 | TRBD1 | TRBV28 | CASSPGTGANYGYTF | TGTGCCAGCAGTCCAGGGACAGGGGCAAACTATGGCTACACCTTC
TRBJ1-6 | . | TRBV4-2 | CASSQDEGATYNSPLHF | TGTGCCAGCAGCCAAGATGAAGGGGCCACCTATAATTCACCCCTCCACTTT
TRBJ2-7 | TRBD1 | TRBV13 | CASSLEGRGQGGRYEQYF | TGTGCCAGCAGCTTAGAAGGACGGGGACAGGGGGGCCGGTACGAGCAGTACTTC
TRBJ1-3 | TRBD1 | TRBV6-5 | CASSGQGVDTIYF | TGTGCCAGCAGCGGACAGGGGGTCGACACCATATATTTT
TRBJ1-6 | . | TRBV5-8 | CASSPPRRGNSPLHF | TGTGCCAGCAGCCCCCCCCGGAGAGGGAATTCACCCCTCCACTTT
TRBJ1-2 | . | TRBV21-1 | CASSFYGRRGAPLKASYGYTF | TGTGCCAGCAGCTTCTATGGAAGGAGGGGCGCCCCCCTGAAAGCATCCTATGGCTACACCTTC
TRBJ1-5 | . | TRBV4-1 | CASSSSGGSLNGNQPQHF | TGCGCCAGCAGCTCAAGCGGGGGTTCATTAAATGGCAATCAGCCCCAGCATTTT
TRBJ2-1 | . | TRBV28 | CASSSGQSVDEQFF | TGTGCCAGCAGTTCTGGACAGTCCGTGGATGAGCAGTTCTTC
TRBJ1-5 | TRBD1 | TRBV19 | CASSIGQGIEPQHF | TGTGCCAGTAGTATCGGACAGGGAATAGAGCCCCAGCATTTT
TRBJ2-7 | . | TRBV7-2 | CASSLAPGIQYEQYF | TGTGCCAGCAGCTTAGCTCCGGGGATTCAATACGAGCAGTACTTC
TRBJ2-5 | TRBD2 | TRBV28 | CASSPRLAGEEETQYF | TGTGCCAGCAGTCCCCGACTAGCGGGAGAAGAAGAGACCCAGTACTTC
TRBJ2-7 | TRBD2 | TRBV5-4 | CASSLGSGRGSYEQYF | TGTGCCAGCAGCTTGGGTAGCGGGAGGGGGTCCTACGAGCAGTACTTC
TRBJ2-7 | TRBD2 | TRBV6-5 | CASSYSPSGGSYEQYF | TGTGCCAGCAGTTACTCCCCTAGCGGGGGGTCGTACGAGCAGTACTTC
TRBJ2-7 | TRBD2 | TRBV7-2 | CASSWPGTSNHEQYF | TGTGCCAGCAGCTGGCCCGGGACTAGCAACCACGAGCAGTACTTC
TRBJ1-5 | TRBD1 | TRBV28 | CASIMQDRGHQPQHF | TGTGCCAGCATAATGCAGGACAGGGGGCATCAGCCCCAGCATTTT
TRBJ2-3 | . | TRBV2 | CASRGDTQRTQYF | TGTGCCAGCAGGGGGGACACACAACGGACGCAGTATTTT
TRBJ1-2 | TRBD1 | TRBV4-3 | CASSRSGTGFYGYTF | TGCGCCAGCAGCCGCTCCGGGACAGGGTTCTATGGCTACACCTTC
TRBJ2-5 | . | TRBV18 | CASSPNQETQYF | TGTGCCAGCTCACCTAACCAAGAGACCCAGTACTTC
TRBJ1-1 | . | TRBV7-9 | CASSLTREAFF | TGTGCCAGCAGCTTGACAAGGGAAGCTTTCTTT
TRBJ2-3 | . | TRBV19 | CASKKARGTDTQYF | TGTGCCAGTAAGAAAGCCAGGGGCACAGATACGCAGTATTTT
TRBJ2-7 | . | TRBV7-2 | CASTRGGGNSYEQYF | TGTGCCAGCACCAGAGGGGGTGGGAACTCCTACGAGCAGTACTTC
TRBJ2-7 | . | TRBV27 | CASSPPTHGEQYF | TGTGCCAGCAGCCCCCCTACCCACGGGGAGCAGTACTTC
TRBJ1-1 | . | TRBV30 | CAWSVRGDRMNTEAFF | TGTGCCTGGAGTGTACGGGGGGACCGGATGAACACTGAAGCTTTCTTT
TRBJ1-2 | TRBD1 | TRBV27 | CASSSPGQVNFYGYTF | TGTGCCAGCAGCTCCCCGGGACAGGTGAACTTCTATGGCTACACCTTC
TRBJ1-3 | . | TRBV9 | CASSERGEGTYGNTIYF | TGTGCCAGCAGCGAGAGGGGCGAGGGGACTTATGGAAACACCATATATTTT
TRBJ2-3 | TRBD2 | TRBV6-1 | CASSEGSGIADTQYF | TGTGCCAGCAGTGAAGGCAGCGGGATAGCAGATACGCAGTATTTT
TRBJ2-5 | TRBD1 | TRBV28 | CASSLGQGGQETQYF | TGTGCCAGCAGCCTGGGACAGGGGGGACAAGAGACCCAGTACTTC
TRBJ1-1 | TRBD1 | TRBV6-5 | CASGGGQGWTEAFF | TGTGCCAGCGGGGGGGGACAGGGGTGGACTGAAGCTTTCTTT